One and the same sample provided the 5 T cell receptor beta chains below, sequenced in a study of blood T cells in healthy people across ages. Primers used in a second PCR of roughly 7 to 12 cycles were a sample-barcoded 5' primer and a J-beta primer mix. Using its own MiXCR run on the 5' RACE reads, TCRdb lists one record per CDR3 protein. The repertoire holds some 640,000 distinct CDR3 sequences, with roughly 31% as singletons. Sequenced sample: blood. These receptors were taken from a woman of 80 years or more in good health.

J is TRBJ1-5 and V is TRBV30; 7 positions match TRBD1. The V segment lost 2 bases and the J segment 3 bases; nucleotides outside the gene matches: 4. The CDR3 length is 14 residues. CDR1 GTSNPN and CDR2 SVGIG come from the germline V gene (reference sequence). For the CDR3, the DNA is TGTGCCTGGAGTTTGACAGGGCCCAATCAGCCCCAGCATTTT. Its translation is CAWSLTGPNQPQHF.

This clonotype was seen ten or more times. The rearrangement uses TRBV2 and TRBJ2-5; 7 nucleotides match TRBD1. After removal of 8 bases from V and 2 bases from J, the junction contained 2 bases not matched to a gene. The CDR3 extends over 12 amino acids. Germline lookup yields CDR1 SNHLY and CDR2 FYNNEI. CDR3 sequence reads: CASLGQQETQYF. CDR3 DNA sequence: TGTGCCAGCCTGGGACAGCAAGAGACCCAGTACTTC.

Points on this clonotype: This may come from a read error, since a much larger clone is one base off. The rearrangement joins TRBV16 to TRBJ2-5; D gene unclear. This CDR3 has 13 residues. Germline CDR1 and CDR2: KGHSY and FQNENV. The V end was cut by 2 bases, the J end by 11 bases, with 15 bases between. CDR3 in DNA: TGTGCCAGCAGCCAAGAAAGAGTCAATGAGCAGTACTTC. Residues: CASSQERVNEQYF.

The chain links TRBV6-2 or TRBV6-3 to TRBJ1-2; TRBD1 matches at 8 bases. The CDR3 totals 17 residues. Trimming cost V 2 bases and J 1 base; bases outside gene matches: 9. In germline, CDR1 is MNHEY, CDR2 SVGEGT. CDR3 in DNA: TGTGCCAGCAGTTACGAGGCAGGGGGCAGTCGTAACTATGGCTACACCTTC. Residues: CASSYEAGGSRNYGYTF.

This clonotype has a handful of counts. The V gene is TRBV7-9, the J gene TRBJ2-1, with D perhaps TRBD2 (6 bases). The CDR3 covers 12 residues. CDR1 is SEHNR and CDR2 is FQNEAQ in the germline V gene (reference sequence). The V and J ends lost 1 base and 15 bases respectively, with 13 bases between them. CDR3 coding DNA: TGTGCCAGCAGCTTAGATATGACAGCGGGGTTCTTC. Protein sequence: CASSLDMTAGFF.